The clone carrying this T cell receptor (beta chain) has just a few counts. These data belong to a study of blood T cell repertoires in COVID-19. Background on the study: Whether acute or convalescent, the COVID-19 samples came from the United States, Italy and Spain.

The CDR3 loop spans 13 amino acids. The V segment lost 5 bases and the J segment 6 bases; nucleotides outside the gene matches: 5. The germline V gene has CDR1 KGHDR and CDR2 SFDVKD. Clones were sequenced by immunoSEQ multiplex PCR, and TCRdb holds only the in-frame ones, with some missing. This sample has around 400,000 clones; about 89% occur once, and the top ten carry 8% to 13%. The receptor's source is a woman aged 30 to 39 with COVID-19, enrolled during active disease. The chain links TRBV24-1 to TRBJ1-2; TRBD1 matches 7 bases. Sample: peripheral blood. CDR3: CATSGTDRDGYTF. CDR3 DNA: TGTGCCACCAGTGGTACCGACAGGGATGGCTACACCTTC.